A single sample is the source of the 15 T cell receptor beta chains below, sequenced in a study of cytotoxic CD8 clonotypes in ibrutinib-treated CLL. The table came from immunoSEQ multiplex PCR; TCRdb's copy has only in-frame clones and leaves some out. The profile shows around 53,000 clones, approximately 54% of them singletons. The sequencing used PBMCs, collected at disease progression, from a patient treated with ibrutinib. The receptors shown here come from a human donor with chronic lymphocytic leukemia.

CDR3 DNA sequence: TGTGCCAGCAGTTTAACAGGGTTGGCTTCACCCCTCCACTTT. It translates to CASSLTGLASPLHF. J is TRBJ1-6 and V is TRBV6-6, with a possible D match to TRBD1 (6 bases). Germline CDR1 reads MNHNY; CDR2 reads SVGAGI (reference sequence). The length of the CDR3 is 14 residues. Trimming removed 4 bases from V and 9 bases from J, with 13 bases in between.

A few counts support this clone. This chain uses TRBV2 with TRBJ2-7; D call uncertain. The CDR3 totals 11 residues. Trimming pared 4 bases from V and 10 bases from J, leaving 11 bases between. The germline V gene has CDR1 SNHLY and CDR2 FYNNEI. The CDR3 is CASSAAQNQYF. The CDR3 nucleotides read TGTGCCAGCAGTGCGGCGCAGAATCAGTACTTC.

This clone was observed once. The chain links TRBV6-6 to TRBJ2-1; D gene ambiguous. The CDR3 is made up of 12 amino acids. The V gene's germline CDR1 is MNHNY and CDR2 SVGAGI (reference sequence). V lost 7 bases to trimming and J lost 0 bases, with 4 bases between them. The CDR3 region is CASMGSYNEQFF. CDR3 coding DNA: TGTGCCAGCATGGGCTCCTACAATGAGCAGTTCTTC.

This clone has just a few counts. This sequence joins TRBV19 and TRBJ1-2, with D hard to call. There are 16 residues in the CDR3. CDR1 and CDR2 (germline): LNHDA, SQIVND (reference sequence). Trimming took 4 bases from V and 2 from J, leaving 17 bases between them. The CDR3 protein is CASSNLPGRGNYGYTF. CDR3 sequence (DNA): TGTGCCAGTAGTAACCTACCGGGGAGAGGGAACTATGGCTACACCTTC.

V gene TRBV28 combines with J gene TRBJ1-1, with no clear D. Trimming took off 6 bases at V and 7 bases at J, with 21 bases between the two ends. The CDR3 length is 15 residues. The germline V gene encodes CDR1 MDHEN and CDR2 SYDVKM. The CDR3 DNA sequence: TGTGCCAGCAGCGACGCCCTCCGAAATTGGAATGAAGCTTTCTTT. Its translation is CASSDALRNWNEAFF. Looking up the rest from reference TRBV28 and TRBJ1-1 gives the full variable domain: DVKVTQSSRYLVKRTGEKVFLECVQDMDHENMFWYRQDPGLGLRLIYFSYDVKMKEKGDIPEGYSVSREKKERFSLILESASTNQTSMYLCASSDALRNWNEAFFGQGTRLTVV.

This clone came up a few times. The chain carries TRBV11-2 and TRBJ2-7; 7 bases fit TRBD2. J lost 3 bases, V lost 0 bases, and 14 bases had no gene match. Germline V lookup: CDR1 SGHAT, CDR2 FQNNGV. This CDR3 has 18 amino acids. The CDR3 nucleotides are TGTGCCAGCAGCTTAGAGCGGGAGTTGTCCACGAGGCTCTACGAGCAGTACTTC. Protein product: CASSLERELSTRLYEQYF. The full variable domain, completed using reference TRBV11-2 and TRBJ2-7, is EAGVAQSPRYKIIEKRQSVAFWCNPISGHATLYWYQQILGQGPKLLIQFQNNGVVDDSQLPKDRFSAERLKGVDSTLKIQPAKLEDSAVYLCASSLERELSTRLYEQYFGPGTRLTVT.

The chain carries TRBV2 and TRBJ1-5, with 11 positions matching TRBD1. Germline V CDR1 and CDR2: SNHLY, FYNNEI. CDR3 size: 15 residues. V shed 4 bases, J shed 6 bases, and the junction held 5 bases outside the gene matches. The CDR3, as DNA: TGTGCCAGCAGTGGAGGACAGGGGGCTCGTCAGCCCCAGCATTTT. Translated, it gives CASSGGQGARQPQHF.

The V call is TRBV30, the J call TRBJ2-5; D gene unclear. The CDR3 loop spans 13 amino acids. Germline lookup yields CDR1 GTSNPN and CDR2 SVGIG (reference sequence). The germline V and J ends were trimmed by 0 bases and 1 base, with 6 bases remaining between them. CDR3 coding DNA: TGTGCCTGGAGTGTGGGAATCCAAGAGACCCAGTACTTC. Translated: CAWSVGIQETQYF.

This clone was observed once. This chain uses TRBV7-2 with TRBJ2-2, with D possibly matching TRBD2 (6 bases). This CDR3 has 14 amino acids. Trimming took 5 bases from V and 4 from J, leaving 11 bases between them. Germline V gives CDR1 SGHTA, CDR2 FQGNSA. In DNA form, the CDR3 reads TGTGCCAGCAGCCGTACTAGCACCACCGGGGAGCTGTTTTTT. The encoded protein is CASSRTSTTGELFF.

The table lists this clone with a few counts. The gene calls are TRBV7-2 and TRBJ1-5; D possibly corresponds to TRBD1 (5 bases). Trimming shortened V by 2 bases and J by 7 bases, and 18 bases separated the two germline ends. Germline assignment: CDR1 SGHTA and CDR2 FQGNSA. The CDR3 contains 16 residues. In nucleotides, the CDR3 is TGTGCCAGCAGCTTAATTGTTTTGGTAGGGGACCAGCCCCAGCATTTT. This translates into CASSLIVLVGDQPQHF.

The V call is TRBV10-3, the J call TRBJ2-2; 7 bases are shared with TRBD1. With 5 bases clipped from V and 7 bases from J, the junction kept 1 base outside the gene matches. The CDR3 is 12 amino acids. Germline lookup yields CDR1 ENHRY and CDR2 SYGVKD. CDR3 DNA: TGTGCCATCAGTTACAGGGGCGGGGAGCTGTTTTTT. Translating it yields CAISYRGGELFF.

The V call is TRBV2, the J call TRBJ2-5; D uncertain. Trimming shortened V by 6 bases and J by 7 bases, and 12 bases separated the two germline ends. The germline V gene has CDR1 SNHLY and CDR2 FYNNEI. The CDR3 runs 12 residues. The CDR3 region is CASRVTSLTQYF. CDR3 in DNA: TGTGCCAGCAGGGTGACGAGCCTGACCCAGTACTTC.

This chain joins TRBV2 and TRBJ1-5; unclear D gene. The CDR3 is made up of 14 amino acids. Germline V gene lookup returns CDR1 SNHLY and CDR2 FYNNEI. V was pared by 6 bases and J by 0 bases, with 9 bases between. CDR3 coding DNA: TGTGCCAGCAGAGACACCTATAGCAATCAGCCCCAGCATTTT. Translating it yields CASRDTYSNQPQHF. Variable domain in full (rest from reference TRBV2 and TRBJ1-5): EPEVTQTPSHQVTQMGQEVILRCVPISNHLYFYWYRQILGQKVEFLVSFYNNEISEKSEIFDDQFSVERPDGSNFTLKIRSTKLEDSAMYFCASRDTYSNQPQHFGDGTRLSIL.

This clone appeared a few times. The chain is built from TRBV27 and TRBJ2-7; 9 bases are a match to TRBD1. CDR1 MNHEY and CDR2 SMNVEV come from the germline V gene (reference sequence). Trimming took 6 bases from V and 4 from J; bases not matched to a gene: 7. This CDR3 has 14 residues. The CDR3 loop reads CASRTGGWPYEQYF. The CDR3 bases are TGTGCCAGCAGGACAGGGGGTTGGCCATACGAGCAGTACTTC.

This clone was seen a few times. The V gene is TRBV2, the J gene TRBJ1-4, with D possibly TRBD1 on 6 matching bases. This CDR3 is built from 14 residues. Trimming left V 3 bases short and J 4 bases short, with 9 bases between. Germline CDR1 SNHLY, CDR2 FYNNEI. CDR3 amino acids: CASSDLDSNEKLFF. CDR3 bases: TGTGCCAGCAGTGATCTGGACAGTAATGAAAAACTGTTTTTT.